What follows are 6 T cell receptor beta chains derived from one specimen sequenced in a study of vaccination effects on CD4 cells after COVID-19. No antigen has been identified for these receptors. CD4+ T cells specific for antigen were expanded with viral peptide pools by the ViraFEST assay before sequencing. It was after nine to eleven days of culture that CD4+ T cells were isolated. Nucleocapsid antibodies were negative in the vaccine recipients, who had never had SARS-CoV-2 infection. The assay was immunoSEQ multiplex PCR, and TCRdb's table has in-frame clones only and misses some. The sample has 71,000 or so clones; around 76% are singletons. This sample comprised CD4+ T cells from PBMCs cultured with HCoV-OC43 spike peptides, obtained before COVID-19 vaccination. This sample's subset: HCoV-OC43 spike overlapping peptide pool stimulation. These receptor sequences come from a human donor who received a COVID-19 vaccine.

The chain carries TRBV10-2 and TRBJ2-7, with TRBD1 as a possible D gene (6 bases). The germline V gene has CDR1 WSHSY and CDR2 SAAADI. The CDR3 length is 12 residues. V dropped 5 bases and J dropped 7 bases, with 12 bases sitting between them. CDR3 loop: CASSTTGREQYV. In DNA, the CDR3 is TGCGCCAGCAGTACCACAGGGAGAGAGCAGTACGTC.

The chain carries TRBV6-5 and TRBJ2-3; TRBD2 aligns across 9 bases. Looked up from germline, CDR1 is MNHEY and CDR2 is SVGAGI. V dropped 2 bases and J dropped 4; count of bases not matched to a gene: 7. The CDR3 contains 16 residues. DNA of the CDR3: TGTGCCAGCAGTTACGTGGCGGGGGGGCGGGCAGATACGCAGTATTTT. It codes for CASSYVAGGRADTQYF.

As DNA, the CDR3 is TGCGCCAGCAGCTGGGATGACACTGAAGCTTTCTTT. This codes for CASSWDDTEAFF. The chain combines TRBV5-1 with TRBJ1-1; D not resolved. V shed 3 bases and J shed 3 bases, with 6 bases lying between them. The CDR3 length is 12 residues. Germline V gene sequence: CDR1 SGHRS, CDR2 YFSETQ.

The chain uses TRBV30 and TRBJ2-4; D gene ambiguous. The CDR3 has 15 residues. CDR1 is GTSNPN, CDR2 SVGIG, per germline (reference sequence). V gave up 0 bases and J gave up 0 bases, with 9 bases separating them. CDR3 coding DNA: TGTGCCTGGAGTGTAAACAGTTTAGCCAAAAACATTCAGTACTTC. Its protein is CAWSVNSLAKNIQYF.

This rearrangement joins TRBV6-6 to TRBJ2-7, with D perhaps matching TRBD1 (5 bases). V was trimmed by 5 bases and J by 6 bases, leaving 17 bases between them. The germline V gene has CDR1 MNHNY and CDR2 SVGAGI (reference sequence). This CDR3 contains 14 residues. CDR3 DNA sequence: TGTGCCAGCAGTCGAACAGGACCCCAAGCCGAGCAGTACGTC. Translated, it gives CASSRTGPQAEQYV.

In nucleotides, the CDR3 is TGCGCCAGCAGCTTGGACGGCAGGGTCACAGATACGCAGTATTTT. It specifies CASSLDGRVTDTQYF. The rearrangement joins TRBV5-1 to TRBJ2-3, with a tentative D call TRBD1 (5 bases). V was pared by 0 bases and J by 2 bases, with 10 bases between. Germline CDR1 SGHRS, CDR2 YFSETQ. The CDR3 has 15 residues.